The 2 T cell receptor beta chains reported below all come from one sample, sequenced in a study of blood T cells in healthy people across ages. With a J-beta primer mix and a sample-barcoded 5' primer, a second PCR ran roughly 7 to 11 cycles. TCRdb re-analysed the 5' RACE reads in MiXCR, keeping a single row per CDR3 protein. The table includes about 1,400,000 distinct CDR3 sequences, around 42% detected once. Material for sequencing was blood. The source is a woman aged 18-35 years in good health.

The CDR3 nucleotides are TGCAGTGCTAGAGATCGACAGCGGAGCTCCTACGAGCAGTACTTC. Translating gives CSARDRQRSSYEQYF. The gene calls are TRBV20-1 and TRBJ2-7; D might be TRBD1 or TRBD2, each matching 5 bases. In germline, CDR1 is DFQATT, CDR2 SNEGSKA (reference sequence). The CDR3 is 15 residues long. Trimming left V 0 bases short and J 0 bases short, with 12 bases between.

This chain connects TRBV6-5 to TRBJ1-4; D gene ambiguous. Germline V gene sequence: CDR1 MNHEY, CDR2 SVGAGI. Trimming took off 6 bases at V and 8 bases at J, with 10 bases between the two ends. This CDR3 region has 12 residues. The CDR3 sequence is CASRERDEKLFF. CDR3 coding DNA: TGTGCCAGCAGGGAGAGAGACGAAAAACTGTTTTTT.